The rows below give T cell receptor beta chains drawn from one sample of a study of cytomegalovirus exposure and HLA in healthy donors. Sequenced by immunoSEQ multiplex PCR; TCRdb stores in-frame clones only, minus some. Among about 160,000 clones listed, less than 85% were seen once. Sequencing input: PBMCs. All receptors derive from a male donor in good health and CMV-seronegative. Each CDR3 is given with its conserved first and last residue. D genes are given only for firm matches. Only part of the rows carry a size: once, few, many, or a class if the clone is expanded.

>TRBV28|TRBJ1-3|.|.
TGTGCCAGCAGTTTACCGGGGGGCGCTGGAAACACCATATATTTT
CASSLPGGAGNTIYF
>TRBV9|TRBJ2-1|few|.
TGTGCCAGCAGCGTAGCGATAAGGGGTTACAATGAGCAGTTCTTC
CASSVAIRGYNEQFF
>TRBV7-9|TRBJ2-2|.|TRBD1
TGTGCCAGCAGCTGGAGAGACAGGGGGGAAGGTGACACCGGGGAGCTGTTTTTT
CASSWRDRGEGDTGELFF
>TRBV19|TRBJ1-1|.|.
TGTGCCAGTAGTATAGCAGGGGTCACTGAAGCTTTCTTT
CASSIAGVTEAFF
>TRBV9|TRBJ2-3|.|.
TGTGCCAGCAGCGTAGCTAACGGAGCGCAGTATTTT
CASSVANGAQYF
>TRBV11-3|TRBJ1-5|.|.
TGTGCCAGCAGCACAACACCCCCGTTAGGTTTGCAGGGGCATCAGCCCCAGCATTTT
CASSTTPPLGLQGHQPQHF
>TRBV9|TRBJ1-3|.|.
TGTGCCAGCAGCCCCGGGGGGGGAAACACCATATATTTT
CASSPGGGNTIYF
>TRBV7-6|TRBJ2-5|few|.
TGTGCCAGCAGCTCCGGGACACTAAAACAAGAGACCCAGTACTTC
CASSSGTLKQETQYF
>TRBV7-3|TRBJ1-2|.|TRBD1
TGTGCCAGCAGCTTAGGGACAGCTAACTATGGCTACACCTTC
CASSLGTANYGYTF
>TRBV4-2|TRBJ2-7|few|TRBD2
TGTGCCAGCAGCCCACACGAGGGGACTAGCGGACGGCCCTACGAGCAGTACTTC
CASSPHEGTSGRPYEQYF
>TRBV18|TRBJ2-3|.|.
TGTGCCAGCTCACCTTCCCAGTCCCCAGATACGCAGTATTTT
CASSPSQSPDTQYF
>TRBV2|TRBJ1-6|few|TRBD1
TGTGCCAGCAGTGAAAGGGGGCAGGTTTCTTCACCCCTCCACTTT
CASSERGQVSSPLHF
>TRBV19|TRBJ2-1|.|TRBD2
TGTGCCAGTATAGGGACTAGCGGGCTTCCCGGGGCGTACAATGAGCAGTTCTTC
CASIGTSGLPGAYNEQFF
>TRBV5-4|TRBJ2-3|.|.
TGTGCCAGCGCGCGGACAGCAGAAGACACAGATACGCAGTATTTT
CASARTAEDTDTQYF
>TRBV2|TRBJ1-2|.|TRBD1
TGTGCCAGCAGTAATCCCCTACAGGGGACCTATGGCTACACCTTC
CASSNPLQGTYGYTF
>TRBV7-9|TRBJ2-6|.|.
TGTTCCAGCAGCCCTATGGGGTTACTAGGAACTGGGGCCAACGTCCTGACTTTC
CSSSPMGLLGTGANVLTF
>TRBV7-6|TRBJ2-2|.|.
TGTGCCAGCAGCCGATCCGATAGTACTACCGGGGAGCTGTTTTTT
CASSRSDSTTGELFF
>TRBV5-1|TRBJ1-4|.|TRBD1
TGCGCCAGCAGCCTTCAGACAGGGACAACTAATGAAAAACTGTTTTTT
CASSLQTGTTNEKLFF
>TRBV7-7|TRBJ1-1|.|TRBD1
TGTGCCAGCAGCGAGTGGGGACAGGGTAGCACTGAAGCTTTCTTT
CASSEWGQGSTEAFF
>TRBV19|TRBJ2-2|.|TRBD1
TGTGCCAGTAGTCGGGACAGGGCTTTAACCGGGGAGCTGTTTTTT
CASSRDRALTGELFF
>TRBV18|TRBJ1-1|.|TRBD1
TGTGCCAGCTCAAGGGGACAGGTCAAAGGGACTGAAGCTTTCTTT
CASSRGQVKGTEAFF
>TRBV7-8|TRBJ2-5|.|.
TGTGCCAGCAGCTCCCCCCGGACCCAGTACTTC
CASSSPRTQYF
>TRBV19|TRBJ2-1|.|.
TGTGCCAGTAGTCTAGGGGACACCCGGTATGAGCAGTTCTTC
CASSLGDTRYEQFF
>TRBV5-1|TRBJ1-2|.|.
TGCGCCAGCAGCTTGGGGACGGGAGGCTACACCTTC
CASSLGTGGYTF
>TRBV5-1|TRBJ1-4|.|.
TGCGCCAGCAGCTTCCCGACTAATGAGAAACTGTTTTTT
CASSFPTNEKLFF
>TRBV5-1|TRBJ2-6|once|TRBD1
TGCGCCAGCAGCTTGGTAGGGGGCAGTCCCTCTGGGGCCAACGTCCTGACTTTC
CASSLVGGSPSGANVLTF
>TRBV20-1|TRBJ1-1|.|.
TGCAGTGCTCCCCGGGACACTGAAGCTTTCTTT
CSAPRDTEAFF
>TRBV27|TRBJ2-7|.|TRBD2
TGTGCCAGCAGTTTCTACCAGACTAGCGGCTCCTACGAGCAGTACTTC
CASSFYQTSGSYEQYF
>TRBV10-3|TRBJ2-3|.|.
TGTGCCATCACCGGAACAGGGGAGGCAGATACGCAGTATTTT
CAITGTGEADTQYF
>TRBV10-3|TRBJ2-4|.|.
TGTGCCATCAGTGATAACAAAAACATTCAGTACTTC
CAISDNKNIQYF
>TRBV6-1|TRBJ1-3|.|.
TGTGCCAGCAGTGAACCGACAGGATCTGGAAACACCATATATTTT
CASSEPTGSGNTIYF
>TRBV4-2|TRBJ1-4|.|.
TGTGCCAGCAGCTCAACGGCGGGGGGCGCGACAAGTGAAAAACTGTTTTTT
CASSSTAGGATSEKLFF
>TRBV7-2|TRBJ2-7|few|TRBD1
TGTGCCAGCAGCTCGCCGCGAGGACAGGGTAAATCCTACGAGCAGTACTTC
CASSSPRGQGKSYEQYF
>TRBV18|TRBJ1-1|.|TRBD1
TGTGCCAGCTCCCCCGCAGGGGGGTCGAACACTGAAGCTTTCTTT
CASSPAGGSNTEAFF
>TRBV6-5|TRBJ1-2|.|TRBD1
TGTGCCAGCAGGCTTCCGGGACAGAACTATGGCTACACCTTC
CASRLPGQNYGYTF
>TRBV27|TRBJ2-7|few|.
TGTGCCAGCAGTTTTGTCGAGGGATCCTACGAGCAGTACTTC
CASSFVEGSYEQYF
>TRBV5-1|TRBJ2-3|.|TRBD1
TGCGCCAGCAGAGCCGGACAGGCCGCAGATACGCAGTATTTT
CASRAGQAADTQYF
>TRBV11-1|TRBJ2-3|.|.
TGTGCCAGCAGCTTAATCAGCGCTAGCACAGATACGCAGTATTTT
CASSLISASTDTQYF
>TRBV27|TRBJ1-5|.|TRBD1
TGTGCCAGCAGTCCAGACAGGGCGCCGAGTCAGCCCCAGCATTTT
CASSPDRAPSQPQHF
>TRBV5-1|TRBJ1-1|.|.
TGCGCCAGCGGAAGACAGGCGGACACTGAAGCTTTCTTT
CASGRQADTEAFF
>TRBV6-1|TRBJ1-2|.|TRBD1
TGTGCCAGCAGTGAAGGGGGGGACAGGGGGCCGGGCTTC
CASSEGGDRGPGF
>TRBV14|TRBJ1-4|.|.
TGTGCCAGCAGCCAAGAATGGGCAGGCTCCGTAACAACTAATGAAAAACTGTTTTTT
CASSQEWAGSVTTNEKLFF
>TRBV5-1|TRBJ2-5|.|TRBD2
TGCGCCAGCTCCCAGCAGGGAGGGCAAGAGACCCAGTACTTC
CASSQQGGQETQYF
>TRBV11-3|TRBJ1-5|.|.
TGTGCCAGCAGCTTAGATCTGGACACTAGCAATCAGCCCCAGCATTTT
CASSLDLDTSNQPQHF
>TRBV27|TRBJ2-7|.|.
TGTGCCAGCAGTTTACACAGTTCCTACGAGCAGTACTTC
CASSLHSSYEQYF
>TRBV15|TRBJ2-3|.|.
TGTGCCACCAGCAGAGATTGGGGGGGCAGAGGCACAGATACGCAGTATTTT
CATSRDWGGRGTDTQYF